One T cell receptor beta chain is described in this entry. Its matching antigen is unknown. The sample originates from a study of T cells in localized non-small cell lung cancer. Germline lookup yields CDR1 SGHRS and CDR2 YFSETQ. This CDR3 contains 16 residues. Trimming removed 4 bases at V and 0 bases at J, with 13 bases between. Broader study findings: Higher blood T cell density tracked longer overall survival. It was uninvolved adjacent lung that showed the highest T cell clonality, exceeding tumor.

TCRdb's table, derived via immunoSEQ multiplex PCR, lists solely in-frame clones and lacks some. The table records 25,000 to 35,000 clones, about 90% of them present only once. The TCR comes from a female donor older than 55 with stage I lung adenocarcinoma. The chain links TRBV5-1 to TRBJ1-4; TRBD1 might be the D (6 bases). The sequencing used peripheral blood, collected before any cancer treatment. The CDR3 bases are TGCGCCAGCAGCGATCCCCCAGGGGCAACTAATGAAAAACTGTTTTTT. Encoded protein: CASSDPPGATNEKLFF.